This paragraph covers one TCR beta chain sequence. The data derive from a study of coeliac disease. One frozen approximately 500,000-cell aliquot per fraction was sequenced. Profiled with immunoSEQ multiplex PCR; TCRdb holds only in-frame clones, not every one. The sample has about 8,700 clones, 67% seen once. There are 16 residues in the CDR3. The V and J ends lost 1 base and 5 bases respectively, with 15 bases between them. Germline CDR1 MDHEN, CDR2 SYDVKM. The rearrangement joins TRBV28 to TRBJ1-5, with D possibly being TRBD1 (5 bases). The sequencing input was lamina propria lymphocytes from the gut. The receptor was isolated from a woman aged 55-70 years with celiac disease. This CDR3 reads CASSLYQDMTYQPQHF. The CDR3 DNA sequence: TGTGCCAGCAGTTTATATCAGGACATGACTTATCAGCCCCAGCATTTT.